Sequencing of this T cell receptor (beta chain) was carried out in a study of human T cells and chemical hapten exposure. The germline V and J ends were trimmed by 4 bases and 10 bases, with 11 bases remaining between them. From germline, CDR1 is ENHRY and CDR2 SYGVKD. The CDR3 runs to 12 residues. This clonotype was seen repeatedly, ten times or more. TCRdb reprocessed the RACE reads via MiXCR and lists one record per CDR3 protein. The sample lists tens of thousands of distinct CDR3 sequences; 8% to 13% were seen once. Time point here: patch test 2, 6 weeks after DPC sensitization. Treatment of the sample: therapeutic diphenylcyclopropenone sensitization with weekly scalp DPC.

The sample consisted of whole blood, taken in connection with sensitization to the hapten diphenylcyclopropenone (DPC). This clonotype was obtained from a man aged 35-49 years with alopecia areata. Some clones in this sample may be carry-over from other donors' samples. The chain has TRBV10-3 and TRBJ2-1; D remains ambiguous. CDR3 sequence: CAISGTHREQFF. The DNA of the CDR3 is TGTGCCATCAGTGGAACCCATCGGGAGCAGTTCTTC.